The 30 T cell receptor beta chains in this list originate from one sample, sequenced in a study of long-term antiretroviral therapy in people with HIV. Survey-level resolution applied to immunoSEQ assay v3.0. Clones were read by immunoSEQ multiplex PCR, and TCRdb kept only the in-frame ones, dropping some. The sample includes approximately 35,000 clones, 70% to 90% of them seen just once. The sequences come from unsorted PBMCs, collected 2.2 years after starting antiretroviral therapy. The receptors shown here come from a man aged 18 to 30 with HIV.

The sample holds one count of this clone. Here the CDR3 reads CASSPPPSFGMYEQYF. For the CDR3, the DNA is TGTGCCAGCAGTCCCCCCCCTAGCTTTGGTATGTACGAGCAGTACTTC. This sequence joins TRBV27 and TRBJ2-7; the D gene is possibly TRBD2 (5 bases). Trimming removed 5 bases at V and 4 bases at J, with 21 bases between. This CDR3 has 16 amino acids. Germline V gives CDR1 MNHEY, CDR2 SMNVEV (reference sequence).

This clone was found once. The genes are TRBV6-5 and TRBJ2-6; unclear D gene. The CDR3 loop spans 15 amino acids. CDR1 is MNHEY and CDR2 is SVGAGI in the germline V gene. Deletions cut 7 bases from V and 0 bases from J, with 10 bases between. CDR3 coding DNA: TGTGCCAGCACTAATGGAATCTCTGGGGCCAACGTCCTGACTTTC. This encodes CASTNGISGANVLTF.

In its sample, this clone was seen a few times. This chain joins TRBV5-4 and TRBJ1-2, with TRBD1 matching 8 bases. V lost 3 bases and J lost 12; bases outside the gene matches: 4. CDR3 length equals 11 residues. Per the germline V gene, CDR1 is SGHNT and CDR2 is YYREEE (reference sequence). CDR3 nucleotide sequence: TGTGCCAGCAGCTCCAGGGGGCTGGACACCTTC. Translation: CASSSRGLDTF.

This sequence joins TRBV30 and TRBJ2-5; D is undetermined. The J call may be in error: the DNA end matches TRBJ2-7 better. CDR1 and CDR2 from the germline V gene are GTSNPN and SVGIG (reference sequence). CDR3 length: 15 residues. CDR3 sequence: CAWIDKVYSSYEQYF. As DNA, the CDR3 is TGTGCCTGGATCGATAAGGTCTACAGTTCCTACGAGCAGTACTTC.

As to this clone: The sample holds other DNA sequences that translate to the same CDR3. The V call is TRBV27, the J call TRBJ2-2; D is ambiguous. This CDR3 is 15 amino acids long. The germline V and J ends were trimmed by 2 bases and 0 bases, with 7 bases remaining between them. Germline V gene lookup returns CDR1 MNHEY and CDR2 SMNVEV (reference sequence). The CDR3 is CASSLKGTNTGELFF. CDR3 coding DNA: TGTGCCAGCAGTTTAAAAGGGACGAACACCGGGGAGCTGTTTTTT.

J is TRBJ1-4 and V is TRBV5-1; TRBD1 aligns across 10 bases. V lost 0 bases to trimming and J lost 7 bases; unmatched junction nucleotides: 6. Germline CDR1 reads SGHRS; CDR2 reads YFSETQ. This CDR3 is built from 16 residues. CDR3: CASSLGGQGGVEKLFF. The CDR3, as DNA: TGCGCCAGCAGCTTGGGTGGACAGGGGGGAGTTGAAAAACTGTTTTTT.

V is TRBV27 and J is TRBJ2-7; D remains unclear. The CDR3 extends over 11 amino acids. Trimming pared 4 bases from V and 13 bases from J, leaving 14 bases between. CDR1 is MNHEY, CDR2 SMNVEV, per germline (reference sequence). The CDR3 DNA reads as TGTGCCAGCAGTTACCATGGGGAACTTTACTTC. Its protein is CASSYHGELYF.

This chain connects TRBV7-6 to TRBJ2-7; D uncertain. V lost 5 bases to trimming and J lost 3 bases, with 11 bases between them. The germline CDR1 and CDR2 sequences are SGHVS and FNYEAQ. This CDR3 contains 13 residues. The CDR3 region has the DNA TGTGCCAGCAGCCAGTCAGGTATCTACGAGCAGTACTTC. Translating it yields CASSQSGIYEQYF.

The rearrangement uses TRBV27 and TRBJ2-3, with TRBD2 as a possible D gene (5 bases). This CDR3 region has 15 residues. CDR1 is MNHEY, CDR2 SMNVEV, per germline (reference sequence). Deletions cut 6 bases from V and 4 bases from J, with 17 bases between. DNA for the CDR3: TGTGCCAGCAGCCCTGACGGGATCGGGCCAGATACGCAGTATTTT. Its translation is CASSPDGIGPDTQYF.

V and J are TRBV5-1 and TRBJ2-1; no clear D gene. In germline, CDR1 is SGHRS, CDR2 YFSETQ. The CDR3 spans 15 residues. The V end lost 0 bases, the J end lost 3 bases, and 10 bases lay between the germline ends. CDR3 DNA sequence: TGCGCCAGCAGCTTGGTGGGCAGCGACTACAATGAGCAGTTCTTC. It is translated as CASSLVGSDYNEQFF.

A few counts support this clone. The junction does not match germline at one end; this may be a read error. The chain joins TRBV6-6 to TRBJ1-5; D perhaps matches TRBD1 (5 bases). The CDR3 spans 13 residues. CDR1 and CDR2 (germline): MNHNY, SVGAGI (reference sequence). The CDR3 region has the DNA TGTGCCAGCAATCGACAGATGGATCACCCCCAGCATTTT. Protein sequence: CASNRQMDHPQHF.

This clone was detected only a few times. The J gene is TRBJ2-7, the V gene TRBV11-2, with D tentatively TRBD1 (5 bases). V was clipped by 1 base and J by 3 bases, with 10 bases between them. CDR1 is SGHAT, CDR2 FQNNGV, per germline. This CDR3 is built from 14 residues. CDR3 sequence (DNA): TGTGCCAGCAGCTTAGGGGGCGGAGTCTACGAGCAGTACTTC. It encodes CASSLGGGVYEQYF.

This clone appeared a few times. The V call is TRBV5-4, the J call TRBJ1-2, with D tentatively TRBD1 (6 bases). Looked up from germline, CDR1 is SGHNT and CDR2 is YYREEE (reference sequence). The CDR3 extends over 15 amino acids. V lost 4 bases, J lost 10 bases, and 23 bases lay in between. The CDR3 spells CASSPAGAEVHHYTF. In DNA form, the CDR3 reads TGTGCCAGCAGCCCGGCGGGGGCCGAGGTCCATCACTACACCTTC.

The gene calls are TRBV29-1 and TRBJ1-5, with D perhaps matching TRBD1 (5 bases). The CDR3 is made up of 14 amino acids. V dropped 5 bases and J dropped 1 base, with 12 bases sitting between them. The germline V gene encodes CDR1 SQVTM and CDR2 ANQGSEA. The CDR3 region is CSVRTTLSNQPQHF. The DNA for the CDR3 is TGCAGCGTTAGGACAACCTTAAGCAATCAGCCCCAGCATTTT.

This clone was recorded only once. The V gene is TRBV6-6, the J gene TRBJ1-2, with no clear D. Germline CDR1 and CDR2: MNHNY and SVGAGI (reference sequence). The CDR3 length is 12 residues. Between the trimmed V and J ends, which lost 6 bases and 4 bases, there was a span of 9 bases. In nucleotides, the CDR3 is TGTGCCAGCAGCATGCGGACCTATGGCTACACCTTC. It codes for CASSMRTYGYTF.

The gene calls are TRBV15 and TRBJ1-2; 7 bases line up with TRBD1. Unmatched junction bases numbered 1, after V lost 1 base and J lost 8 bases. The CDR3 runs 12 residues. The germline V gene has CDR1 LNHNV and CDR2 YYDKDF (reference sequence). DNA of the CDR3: TGTGCCACCAGCAGAGGGGACAGAGGCTACACCTTC. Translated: CATSRGDRGYTF.

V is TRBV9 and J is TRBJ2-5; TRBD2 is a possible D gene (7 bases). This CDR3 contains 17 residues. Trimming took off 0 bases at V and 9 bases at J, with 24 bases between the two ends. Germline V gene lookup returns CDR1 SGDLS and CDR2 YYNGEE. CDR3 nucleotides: TGTGCCAGCAGCGTAGGAGCCGGGGGGCCTACCGAAGGGGCCCAGTACTTC. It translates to CASSVGAGGPTEGAQYF. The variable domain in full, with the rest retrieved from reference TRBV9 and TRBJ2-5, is DSGVTQTPKHLITATGQRVTLRCSPRSGDLSVYWYQQSLDQGLQFLIQYYNGEERAKGNILERFSAQQFPDLHSELNLSSLELGDSALYFCASSVGAGGPTEGAQYFGPGTRLLVL.

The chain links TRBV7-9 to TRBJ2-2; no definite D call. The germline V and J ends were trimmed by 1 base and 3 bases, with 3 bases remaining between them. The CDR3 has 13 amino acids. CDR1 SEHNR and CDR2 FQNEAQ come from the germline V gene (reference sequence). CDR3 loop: CASSLDDTGELFF. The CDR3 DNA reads TGTGCCAGCAGCTTAGACGACACCGGGGAGCTGTTTTTT.

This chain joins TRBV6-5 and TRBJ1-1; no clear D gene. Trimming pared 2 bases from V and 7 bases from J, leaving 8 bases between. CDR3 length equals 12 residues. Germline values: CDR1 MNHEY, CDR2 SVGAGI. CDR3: CASSYLEGEAFF. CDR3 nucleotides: TGTGCCAGCAGTTACCTCGAGGGTGAAGCTTTCTTT.

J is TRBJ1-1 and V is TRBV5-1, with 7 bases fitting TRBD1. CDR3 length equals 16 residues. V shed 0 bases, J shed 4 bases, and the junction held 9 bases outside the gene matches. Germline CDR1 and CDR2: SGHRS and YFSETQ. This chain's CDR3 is CASSLGPQGGSTEAFF. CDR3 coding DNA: TGCGCCAGCAGCTTGGGTCCCCAGGGGGGCTCCACTGAAGCTTTCTTT.

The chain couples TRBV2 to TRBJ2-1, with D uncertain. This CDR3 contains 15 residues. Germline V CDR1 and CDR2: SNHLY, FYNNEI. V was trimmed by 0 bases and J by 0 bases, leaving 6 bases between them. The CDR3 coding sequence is TGTGCCAGCAGTGAAGCGGTGAGCTCCTACAATGAGCAGTTCTTC. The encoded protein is CASSEAVSSYNEQFF.

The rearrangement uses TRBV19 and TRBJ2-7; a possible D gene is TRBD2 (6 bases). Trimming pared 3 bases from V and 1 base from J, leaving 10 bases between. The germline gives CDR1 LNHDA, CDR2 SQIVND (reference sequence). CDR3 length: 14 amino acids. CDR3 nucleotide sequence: TGTGCCAGTAGTATCCTGGGGACTTCCTACGAGCAGTACTTC. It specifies CASSILGTSYEQYF.

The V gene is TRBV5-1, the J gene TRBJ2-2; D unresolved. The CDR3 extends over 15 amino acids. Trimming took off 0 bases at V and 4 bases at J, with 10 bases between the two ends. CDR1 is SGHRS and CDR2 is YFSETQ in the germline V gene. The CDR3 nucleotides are TGCGCCAGCAGCTTGGAACGTTCAATCACCGGGGAGCTGTTTTTT. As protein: CASSLERSITGELFF.

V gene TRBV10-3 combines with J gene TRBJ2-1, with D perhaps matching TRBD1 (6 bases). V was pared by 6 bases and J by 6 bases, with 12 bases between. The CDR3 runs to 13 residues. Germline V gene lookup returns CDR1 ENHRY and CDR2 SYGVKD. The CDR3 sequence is CAIRKADSNEQFF. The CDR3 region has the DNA TGTGCCATCAGGAAAGCGGACAGCAATGAGCAGTTCTTC.

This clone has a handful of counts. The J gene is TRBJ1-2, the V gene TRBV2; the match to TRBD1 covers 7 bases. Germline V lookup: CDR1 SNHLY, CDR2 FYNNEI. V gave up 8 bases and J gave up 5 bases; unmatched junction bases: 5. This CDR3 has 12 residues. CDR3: CASRGQAYGYTF. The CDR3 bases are TGTGCCAGCCGCGGACAGGCATATGGCTACACCTTC.

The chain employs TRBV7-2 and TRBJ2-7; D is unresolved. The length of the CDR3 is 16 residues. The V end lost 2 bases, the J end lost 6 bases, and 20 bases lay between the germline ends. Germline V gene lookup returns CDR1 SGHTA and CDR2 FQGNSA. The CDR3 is CASSLYPPFSPREQYF. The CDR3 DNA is TGTGCCAGCAGCTTATACCCCCCCTTCAGCCCCCGCGAGCAGTACTTC.

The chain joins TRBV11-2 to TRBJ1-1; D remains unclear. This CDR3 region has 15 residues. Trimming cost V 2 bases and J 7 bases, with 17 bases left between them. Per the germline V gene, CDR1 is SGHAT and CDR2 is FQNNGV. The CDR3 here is CASSLLGSLVGEAFF. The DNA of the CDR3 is TGTGCCAGCAGCTTACTTGGTAGTTTAGTAGGTGAAGCTTTCTTT.

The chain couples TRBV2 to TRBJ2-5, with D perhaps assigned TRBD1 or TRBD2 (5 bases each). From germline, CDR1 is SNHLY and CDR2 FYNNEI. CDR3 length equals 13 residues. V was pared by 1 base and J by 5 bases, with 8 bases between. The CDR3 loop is CASSEGGRETQYF. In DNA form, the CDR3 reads TGTGCCAGCAGTGAAGGGGGACGGGAGACCCAGTACTTC.

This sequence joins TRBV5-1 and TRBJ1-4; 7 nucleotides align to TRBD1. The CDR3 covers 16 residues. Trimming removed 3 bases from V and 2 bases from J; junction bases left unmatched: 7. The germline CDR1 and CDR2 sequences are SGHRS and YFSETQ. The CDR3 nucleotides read TGCGCCAGCAGCTATACAGGGGCCGTTACTAATGAAAAACTGTTTTTT. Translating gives CASSYTGAVTNEKLFF.

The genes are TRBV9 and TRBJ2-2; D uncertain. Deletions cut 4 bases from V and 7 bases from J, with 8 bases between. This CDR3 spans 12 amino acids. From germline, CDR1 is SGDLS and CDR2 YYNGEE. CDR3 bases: TGTGCCAGCAGCCACATCAGCGGGGAGCTGTTTTTT. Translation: CASSHISGELFF.